This TCR beta chain was recovered during a study of CD8 T cells in ankylosing spondylitis. Quantitative 5'-RACE with molecular barcodes was used to make the TCR beta libraries. TCRdb reanalysed the 5' RACE reads using MiXCR and keeps one entry per CDR3 protein. The data show 250,000 to 300,000 distinct CDR3 sequences, with over 15% seen just once and about 8% held by the top ten. Of note for this clonotype: Antigen specificity is unknown.

Study-wide points: Reportedly, disease-linked clones are significantly enriched in ankylosing spondylitis patients' matched synovial fluid.

There are 16 residues in the CDR3. V lost 3 bases and J 0 bases, leaving 17 bases between the germline ends. CDR1 and CDR2 (germline): DFQATT, SNEGSKA (reference sequence). This clonotype was sampled from a male donor with ankylosing spondylitis or in good health (not recorded which). This rearrangement joins TRBV20-1 to TRBJ1-2, with D perhaps TRBD1 (5 bases). Sequencing was carried out using blood, either unsorted or a sorted T cell fraction (not recorded which). The CDR3 reads CSARESGRVANYGYTF. The CDR3 DNA reads TGCAGTGCTAGGGAATCTGGCAGGGTAGCTAACTATGGCTACACCTTC.